The sequence of this T cell receptor beta chain was determined in a study of radiation and T cells in renal cell carcinoma. Study-wide background: Nephrectomy followed 15 Gy stereotactic body radiation by 4 weeks.

Note on this clone: Its antigen is unknown.

Overall study findings and caveats: In blood, top tumor clones expanded by 2 weeks, shrinking by 4.

Regarding time point: blood 2 weeks post-SBRT. Treatment: 15 Gy SBRT to primary tumor, nephrectomy 4 weeks later. Radiation-treated patients gave blood at baseline, week 2 and week 4. The patient's renal cell carcinoma had clear cell pathology. The CDR3 consists of 15 residues. Looked up from germline, CDR1 is MDHEN and CDR2 is SYDVKM. The V gene lost 1 base and the J gene lost 2 bases, with 8 bases spanning the gap. The repertoire was sequenced with immunoSEQ multiplex PCR; TCRdb's copy has only in-frame clones and lacks some. The table has 120,000 or so clones, 81% seen once. Sequencing used blood, obtained from a patient whose treatment included radiotherapy and nephrectomy. The TCR was taken from a man aged 50-60 years with renal cell carcinoma. The V and J genes are TRBV28 and TRBJ2-2; D not certain. CDR3 DNA sequence: TGTGCCAGCAGTTTATCCCCAGACAACACCGGGGAGCTGTTTTTT. Translating gives CASSLSPDNTGELFF.